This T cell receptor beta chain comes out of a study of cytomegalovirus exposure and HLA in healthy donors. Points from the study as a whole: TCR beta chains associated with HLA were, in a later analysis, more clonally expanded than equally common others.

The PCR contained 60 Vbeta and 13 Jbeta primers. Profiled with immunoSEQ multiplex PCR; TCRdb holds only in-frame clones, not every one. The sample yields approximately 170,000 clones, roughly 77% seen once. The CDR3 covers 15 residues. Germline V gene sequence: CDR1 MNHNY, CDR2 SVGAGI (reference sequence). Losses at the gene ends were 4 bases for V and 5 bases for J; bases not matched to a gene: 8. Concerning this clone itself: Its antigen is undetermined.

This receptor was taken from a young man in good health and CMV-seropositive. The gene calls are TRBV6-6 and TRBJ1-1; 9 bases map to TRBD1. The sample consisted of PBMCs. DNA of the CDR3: TGTGCCAGCAGTTCCCAAACAGGGGGCCGGACTGAAGCTTTCTTT. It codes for CASSSQTGGRTEAFF.